These 26 T cell receptor beta chains came from one sample sequenced in a study of blood T cell repertoires in COVID-19. This table comes from immunoSEQ multiplex PCR, and its TCRdb copy is limited to in-frame clones, with some not included. The repertoire holds 180,000 or so clones, with about 87% as singletons. Sequences were obtained from peripheral blood. The origin of the receptors is a man aged 18 to 35 with active or convalescent COVID-19.

Only one count was recorded for this clone. The genes are TRBV7-6 and TRBJ2-3; D gene ambiguous. Germline CDR1 SGHVS, CDR2 FNYEAQ. Trimming took off 0 bases at V and 0 bases at J, with 13 bases between the two ends. This CDR3 contains 17 residues. For the CDR3, the DNA is TGTGCCAGCAGCTTAGCGACTGACGATTCTAGCACAGATACGCAGTATTTT. Amino acid sequence: CASSLATDDSSTDTQYF.

The genes are TRBV4-2 and TRBJ1-6; D uncertain. The V and J ends lost 7 bases and 6 bases respectively, with 10 bases between them. The CDR3 has 13 amino acids. From germline, CDR1 is LGHNA and CDR2 YNFKEQ. CDR3 coding DNA: TGTGCCAGCAATCCGGGTCTTAATTCACCCCTCCACTTT. Translating gives CASNPGLNSPLHF.

The chain employs TRBV4-3 and TRBJ1-5, with D unclear. CDR1 is LGHNA and CDR2 is YSLEER in the germline V gene. Trimming took off 0 bases at V and 0 bases at J, with 6 bases between the two ends. The CDR3 has 15 residues. CDR3 amino acids: CASSQDGHSNQPQHF. For the CDR3, the DNA is TGCGCCAGCAGCCAAGATGGGCATAGCAATCAGCCCCAGCATTTT.

This clone appeared a few times. This chain links TRBV7-2 with TRBJ1-2; D remains ambiguous. The ends were cut back, 5 bases at V and 5 bases at J, with 12 bases in the middle. CDR1 SGHTA and CDR2 FQGNSA come from the germline V gene. The CDR3 runs to 13 residues. In DNA form, the CDR3 reads TGTGCCAGCAGCCCGAGGGCATTATATGGCTACACCTTC. This encodes CASSPRALYGYTF.

The CDR3 loop is CAISDRANSPLHF. For the CDR3, the DNA is TGTGCCATCTCCGACAGGGCGAATTCACCCCTCCACTTT. The V and J genes are TRBV10-3 and TRBJ1-6; 7 bases match TRBD1. The germline gives CDR1 ENHRY, CDR2 SYGVKD. V lost 8 bases and J lost 7; bases outside the gene matches: 5. The length of the CDR3 is 13 residues.

The J gene is TRBJ2-1, the V gene TRBV5-1; 8 nucleotides line up with TRBD2. CDR1 and CDR2 from the germline V gene are SGHRS and YFSETQ. V gave up 0 bases and J gave up 5 bases; unmatched junction bases: 4. The CDR3 is made up of 15 amino acids. The CDR3 DNA reads as TGCGCCAGCAGCTTGGGTTTGCGGGGGGACAATGAGCAGTTCTTC. It is translated as CASSLGLRGDNEQFF. The full variable domain, its missing parts supplied by reference TRBV5-1 and TRBJ2-1, is KAGVTQTPRYLIKTRGQQVTLSCSPISGHRSVSWYQQTPGQGLQFLFEYFSETQRNKGNFPGRFSGRQFSNSRSEMNVSTLELGDSALYLCASSLGLRGDNEQFFGPGTRLTVL.

Only one count was recorded for this clone. The chain is built from TRBV2 and TRBJ2-1; 10 bases are a match to TRBD2. Germline values: CDR1 SNHLY, CDR2 FYNNEI. CDR3 size: 15 residues. J was trimmed by 9 bases and V by 4 bases; bases with no gene match: 9. The CDR3 is CASSVFSGGRGEQFF. The CDR3 bases are TGTGCCAGCAGTGTCTTTAGCGGGGGGCGGGGTGAGCAGTTCTTC.

The chain has TRBV5-1 and TRBJ1-4; D gene uncertain. Germline-derived CDR1 and CDR2 are SGHRS and YFSETQ. The V end was cut by 4 bases, the J end by 0 bases, with 10 bases between. The CDR3 length is 15 residues. For the CDR3, the DNA is TGCGCCAGCAGCGTGAACAGTGCAACTAATGAAAAACTGTTTTTT. Its protein product is CASSVNSATNEKLFF.

This chain links TRBV7-8 with TRBJ1-4; D unclear. Per the germline V gene, CDR1 is SGHVS and CDR2 is FQNEAQ. CDR3 length: 16 amino acids. V gave up 3 bases and J gave up 0 bases, with 11 bases separating them. CDR3: CASSLPVTATNEKLFF. In DNA form, the CDR3 reads TGTGCCAGCAGCTTGCCCGTTACGGCAACTAATGAAAAACTGTTTTTT.

This chain uses TRBV10-2 with TRBJ2-1, with 11 bases that match TRBD1. Germline-derived CDR1 and CDR2 are WSHSY and SAAADI. Unmatched junction bases numbered 3, after V lost 8 bases and J lost 6 bases. The CDR3 length is 13 residues. This CDR3 reads CASGTGGVNEQFF. CDR3 bases: TGCGCCAGCGGGACAGGGGGTGTCAATGAGCAGTTCTTC.

V usage is TRBV15 and J usage is TRBJ2-7; D is possibly TRBD2 (7 bases). From germline, CDR1 is LNHNV and CDR2 YYDKDF (reference sequence). Trimming shortened V by 5 bases and J by 4 bases, and 21 bases separated the two germline ends. This CDR3 has 16 residues. This CDR3 is CATSGGPSGTSYEQYF. The CDR3 bases are TGTGCCACCAGCGGGGGGCCCAGCGGGACGTCGTACGAGCAGTACTTC.

A word on this clone: Within the sample, other DNA sequences also encode this same CDR3. This chain joins TRBV4-3 and TRBJ2-1; 13 nucleotides match TRBD2. From germline, CDR1 is LGHNA and CDR2 YSLEER. This CDR3 is 16 amino acids long. Losses at the gene ends were 1 base for V and 4 bases for J; bases not matched to a gene: 1. The CDR3 coding sequence is TGCGCCAGCAGCCAAGGACTAGCGGGAGGATACAATGAGCAGTTCTTC. It encodes CASSQGLAGGYNEQFF.

The chain combines TRBV19 with TRBJ1-1, with D unresolved. Trimming pared 3 bases from V and 3 bases from J, leaving 14 bases between. The CDR3 spans 15 residues. Germline CDR1 and CDR2: LNHDA and SQIVND (reference sequence). In DNA form, the CDR3 reads TGTGCCAGTAGTATCTTTTCAGGTATGGACACTGAAGCTTTCTTT. Translating gives CASSIFSGMDTEAFF.

The gene calls are TRBV15 and TRBJ2-5; D is possibly TRBD1 (5 bases). Trimming cost V 1 base and J 5 bases, with 20 bases left between them. There are 17 residues in the CDR3. From germline, CDR1 is LNHNV and CDR2 YYDKDF (reference sequence). The CDR3 sequence is CATSRGGESPSRETQYF. In DNA, the CDR3 is TGTGCCACCAGCAGAGGGGGCGAATCGCCCTCCCGGGAGACCCAGTACTTC.

The chain recombines TRBV5-1 with TRBJ2-3, with 7 bases matching TRBD1. CDR1 is SGHRS, CDR2 YFSETQ, per germline. Trimming took 0 bases from V and 4 from J; bases not matched to a gene: 5. The CDR3 loop spans 15 amino acids. DNA for the CDR3: TGCGCCAGCAGCTTGGAGGGGGCGCCGTCAGATACGCAGTATTTT. It encodes CASSLEGAPSDTQYF. Using reference TRBV5-1 and TRBJ2-3 for the parts outside the CDR3, the full variable domain is KAGVTQTPRYLIKTRGQQVTLSCSPISGHRSVSWYQQTPGQGLQFLFEYFSETQRNKGNFPGRFSGRQFSNSRSEMNVSTLELGDSALYLCASSLEGAPSDTQYFGPGTRLTVL.

This clone was seen more than once but under ten times. The V and J genes are TRBV7-9 and TRBJ2-5; D gene uncertain. Trimming left V 4 bases short and J 3 bases short, with 3 bases between. CDR1 and CDR2 (germline): SEHNR, FQNEAQ (reference sequence). The CDR3 sequence is 11 residues long. CDR3 protein: CASSYKETQYF. Written as DNA, the CDR3 is TGTGCCAGCAGCTATAAAGAGACCCAGTACTTC.

This rearrangement joins TRBV29-1 to TRBJ2-3, with a possible D match to TRBD1 (6 bases). The V end lost 6 bases, the J end lost 4 bases, and 11 bases lay between the germline ends. Germline V lookup: CDR1 SQVTM, CDR2 ANQGSEA. The CDR3 is 12 residues long. DNA for the CDR3: TGCAGCGTCGTGGACAGAGCAGATACGCAGTATTTT. Protein sequence: CSVVDRADTQYF.

The rearrangement uses TRBV18 and TRBJ1-6; D remains unclear. The germline V and J ends were trimmed by 5 bases and 9 bases, with 20 bases remaining between them. CDR1 and CDR2 (germline): KGHSH, LQKENI. The CDR3 is made up of 16 amino acids. The CDR3 loop reads CASSSSAATRSSPLHF. The CDR3 DNA follows: TGTGCCAGCTCATCCTCAGCGGCGACTCGAAGTTCACCCCTCCACTTT.

For the CDR3, the DNA is TGTGCCAGCAGCCCGCTATACCGACAGGGGACGGAACTGTTTTTT. Amino acid sequence: CASSPLYRQGTELFF. The genes are TRBV3-1 (or the pseudogene TRBV3-2) and TRBJ1-4, with 8 bases matching TRBD1. The V segment lost 4 bases and the J segment 12 bases; nucleotides outside the gene matches: 13. This CDR3 is built from 15 residues. CDR1 is LGHDT and CDR2 is YNNKEL in the germline V gene (reference sequence).

This clone was seen once. V gene TRBV2 combines with J gene TRBJ2-3; D might be TRBD2 (6 bases). Germline-derived CDR1 and CDR2 are SNHLY and FYNNEI. The CDR3 length is 15 residues. V lost 3 bases, J lost 0 bases, and 10 bases lay in between. The CDR3 DNA reads TGTGCCAGCAGTGACGGGGGTCTTAGCACAGATACGCAGTATTTT. It specifies CASSDGGLSTDTQYF. Full variable domain (remainder filled in from reference TRBV2 and TRBJ2-3): EPEVTQTPSHQVTQMGQEVILRCVPISNHLYFYWYRQILGQKVEFLVSFYNNEISEKSEIFDDQFSVERPDGSNFTLKIRSTKLEDSAMYFCASSDGGLSTDTQYFGPGTRLTVL.

The chain recombines TRBV11-3 with TRBJ2-5; TRBD1 agrees at 9 bases. CDR1 and CDR2 (germline): SGHNT, YENEEA. V was pared by 0 bases and J by 5 bases, with 4 bases of the junction left unmatched. This CDR3 has 15 amino acids. In DNA, the CDR3 is TGTGCCAGCAGCTTAGATGGGACAGGGAGGGAGACCCAGTACTTC. Amino acids: CASSLDGTGRETQYF. Together with reference TRBV11-3 and TRBJ2-5, the CDR3 gives the full variable domain: EAGVVQSPRYKIIEKKQPVAFWCNPISGHNTLYWYLQNLGQGPELLIRYENEEAVDDSQLPKDRFSAERLKGVDSTLKIQPAELGDSAVYLCASSLDGTGRETQYFGPGTRLLVL.

The genes are TRBV28 and TRBJ1-1, with 7 bases fitting TRBD1. The CDR3 consists of 17 residues. V lost 2 bases to trimming and J lost 0 bases; unmatched junction nucleotides: 9. The germline V gene has CDR1 MDHEN and CDR2 SYDVKM. The CDR3 nucleotides read TGTGCCAGCAGTTTAAACATCAGGACAGGTCTGAACACTGAAGCTTTCTTT. The encoded protein is CASSLNIRTGLNTEAFF. The full variable domain, in which reference TRBV28 and TRBJ1-1 provide the parts outside the CDR3, is DVKVTQSSRYLVKRTGEKVFLECVQDMDHENMFWYRQDPGLGLRLIYFSYDVKMKEKGDIPEGYSVSREKKERFSLILESASTNQTSMYLCASSLNIRTGLNTEAFFGQGTRLTVV.

The V and J genes are TRBV3-1 (or the pseudogene TRBV3-2) and TRBJ1-1, with a possible D match to TRBD1 (6 bases). The CDR3 sequence is 14 residues long. The germline V gene has CDR1 LGHDT and CDR2 YNNKEL (reference sequence). Trimming took off 4 bases at V and 1 base at J, with 10 bases between the two ends. The chain's CDR3 is CASSLRQENTEAFF. The CDR3 DNA reads as TGTGCCAGCAGCCTTCGACAGGAGAACACTGAAGCTTTCTTT.

The chain joins TRBV18 to TRBJ1-1; D might be TRBD1 (6 bases). This CDR3 is built from 13 residues. V lost 1 base, J lost 10 bases, and 13 bases lay in between. Germline loops: CDR1 KGHSH, CDR2 LQKENI. This CDR3 reads CASSPQGDKVAFF. The CDR3 region has the DNA TGTGCCAGCTCACCACAGGGGGATAAAGTAGCTTTCTTT.

The J gene is TRBJ2-7, the V gene TRBV3-1 (or the pseudogene TRBV3-2); D not certain. Deletions cut 4 bases from V and 6 bases from J, with 22 bases between. Germline CDR1 is LGHDT and CDR2 is YNNKEL (reference sequence). This CDR3 is built from 16 residues. The CDR3: CASSPNLQAPLGEQYF. The CDR3 DNA follows: TGTGCCAGCAGCCCTAATCTTCAGGCCCCACTCGGCGAGCAGTACTTC.

CDR3 sequence reads: CASSSLYGQAGETQYF. The CDR3 bases are TGTGCCAGCAGCTCCCTCTATGGACAGGCCGGGGAGACCCAGTACTTC. The rearrangement links TRBV5-4 to TRBJ2-5; 7 positions agree with TRBD1. Germline-derived CDR1 and CDR2 are SGHNT and YYREEE (reference sequence). J gave up 5 bases and V 3 bases, and 13 bases lay outside the gene matches. The CDR3 covers 16 residues.